This T cell receptor beta chain is drawn from a study of blood T cell repertoires in COVID-19. Assay: immunoSEQ multiplex PCR; the TCRdb copy retains only in-frame clones and omits some. The sample has under 400,000 clones, around 87% seen once. This CDR3 contains 14 residues. Germline V gives CDR1 LNHDA, CDR2 SQIVND (reference sequence). The V end was cut by 8 bases, the J end by 4 bases, with 15 bases between. The source is a man between 35 and 55 years old in a cohort exposed to, infected with or recovered from COVID-19 (not recorded which). Material: PBMCs or T cells enriched from blood (not recorded which). This chain uses TRBV19 with TRBJ1-3; D might be TRBD1 (6 bases). CDR3 nucleotides: TGTGCCAGTGGACGGGGGGGGCGAGGAAACACCATATATTTT. Protein: CASGRGGRGNTIYF. Using reference TRBV19 and TRBJ1-3 for the parts outside the CDR3, the full variable domain is DGGITQSPKYLFRKEGQNVTLSCEQNLNHDAMYWYRQDPGQGLRLIYYSQIVNDFQKGDIAEGYSVSREKKESFPLTVTSAQKNPTAFYLCASGRGGRGNTIYFGEGSWLTVV.